A single sample is the source of the 22 T cell receptor beta chains below, sequenced in a study of cytomegalovirus exposure and HLA in healthy donors (dated by TCRdb to about 2017). To prepare the library, the immunoSEQ multiplex PCR assay was applied. For the multiplex PCR, a mixture combining 60 forward primers for TCR Vbeta segments and 13 reverse primers for TCR Jbeta segments was used. TCRdb carries this immuneACCESS record with in-frame sequences only. Its versions omit some clonotypes, under half of them owing to an unresolved V gene in the studies checked, with the rest unexplained. The sample has about 35,000 clones on record, 80% of them singletons. Clones ranked in the top ten supply 5% to 6.5% of the sample. The material sequenced was PBMCs. The receptors come from a male donor in good health and CMV-seronegative.

The chain links TRBV2 to TRBJ2-5, with TRBD2 matching over 7 bases. Per the germline V gene, CDR1 is SNHLY and CDR2 is FYNNEI. The CDR3 contains 13 residues. V lost 3 bases, J lost 7 bases, and 5 bases stayed unmatched. The CDR3 DNA sequence: TGTGCCAGCAGTGATGGGGGGGGGAGGACCCAGTACTTC. Protein: CASSDGGGRTQYF.

The rearrangement uses TRBV4-1 and TRBJ2-2; possibly TRBD1 for D (6 bases). Trimming shortened V by 1 base and J by 3 bases, and 6 bases separated the two germline ends. The germline CDR1 and CDR2 sequences are MGHRA and YSYEKL. The CDR3 covers 14 residues. The CDR3: CASSQGQDTGELFF. CDR3 coding DNA: TGCGCCAGCAGCCAAGGACAGGACACCGGGGAGCTGTTTTTT.

This clone was recorded once. The junction differs from germline at one of its ends, possibly a read error. V usage is TRBV7-7 and J usage is TRBJ2-1, with 8 bases identical to TRBD2. The CDR3 sequence is 13 residues long. The germline CDR1 and CDR2 sequences are SSHAT and FNYEAQ (reference sequence). The CDR3 DNA reads as TGTGCTAGCAGCTTAGTAAGCGGGGGTGAGCAGTTCTTC. Encoded protein: CASSLVSGGEQFF. Full variable domain (missing parts from reference TRBV7-7 and TRBJ2-1): GAGVSQSPRYKVTKRGQDVTLRCDPISSHATLYWYQQALGQGPEFLTYFNYEAQPDKSGLPSDRFSAERPEGSISTLTIQRTEQRDSAMYRCASSLVSGGEQFFGPGTRLTVL.

The rearrangement joins TRBV4-2 to TRBJ2-2; 7 nucleotides align to TRBD1. Unmatched junction bases numbered 1, after V lost 0 bases and J lost 0 bases. CDR3 length equals 16 residues. CDR1 is LGHNA and CDR2 is YNFKEQ in the germline V gene. The CDR3 nucleotides read TGTGCCAGCAGCCAAGAAGGGACAGCGAACACCGGGGAGCTGTTTTTT. This codes for CASSQEGTANTGELFF.

This clone was counted between two and nine times. V gene TRBV6-6 combines with J gene TRBJ1-2; D gene unclear. Looked up from germline, CDR1 is MNHNY and CDR2 is SVGAGI (reference sequence). V gave up 6 bases and J gave up 1 base, with 6 bases separating them. The CDR3 runs 12 residues. CDR3: CASRSRNYGYTF. In DNA form, the CDR3 reads TGTGCCAGCAGGAGTCGTAACTATGGCTACACCTTC.

This clone is a singleton in its sample. CDR3 nucleotides: TGTGCCAGCAGCCCGGGACTAGCGGGGGCCGAAGCCTACGAGCAGTACTTC. As protein: CASSPGLAGAEAYEQYF. The rearrangement uses TRBV13 and TRBJ2-7, with 14 bases fitting TRBD2. The V gene end was trimmed by 5 bases and the J gene end by 2 bases; junction bases not matched to a gene: 8. CDR1 and CDR2 from the germline V gene are PRHDT and FYEKMQ (reference sequence). The CDR3 is 17 amino acids.

As DNA, the CDR3 is TGTGCCAGCGTCGTCACTGAAGCTTTCTTT. It specifies CASVVTEAFF. This chain uses TRBV2 with TRBJ1-1, with D uncertain. The CDR3 totals 10 residues. Trimming removed 8 bases from V and 4 bases from J, with 5 bases in between. Germline V gene data show CDR1 as SNHLY and CDR2 as FYNNEI.

The chain combines TRBV5-6 with TRBJ2-1, with TRBD2 as a possible D gene (6 bases). With 4 bases removed from V and 8 bases from J, the gap between germline ends came to 13 bases. Germline V gene lookup returns CDR1 SGHDT and CDR2 YYEEEE. This CDR3 contains 13 residues. The CDR3 loop is CASSTRQRDEQFF. The CDR3 DNA reads TGTGCCAGCAGCACTCGACAGCGGGATGAGCAGTTCTTC.

The J gene is TRBJ2-7, the V gene TRBV7-9; 12 nucleotides line up with TRBD1. The germline V gene has CDR1 SEHNR and CDR2 FQNEAQ (reference sequence). This CDR3 has 16 residues. V gave up 7 bases and J gave up 5 bases; unmatched junction bases: 12. The DNA for the CDR3 is TGTGCCAGCATCTCCGCCGGGACAGGGGGCTTTAACGAGCAGTACTTC. The encoded protein is CASISAGTGGFNEQYF.

V gene TRBV6-5 combines with J gene TRBJ1-4; maybe TRBD1 (5 bases). This CDR3 is built from 14 residues. Germline CDR1 reads MNHEY; CDR2 reads SVGAGI. Trimming removed 0 bases at V and 8 bases at J, with 10 bases between. CDR3 sequence (DNA): TGTGCCAGCAGTTACTCGAACAGGTTGGAAAAACTGTTTTTT. This encodes CASSYSNRLEKLFF.

The V gene is TRBV6-1, the J gene TRBJ2-5; 7 nucleotides match TRBD1. V trimming: 3 bases; J trimming: 4 bases; junction bases outside the gene matches: 5. Per germline, CDR1 MNHNS and CDR2 SASEGT. The CDR3 contains 14 residues. This chain's CDR3 is CASSDQQGTETQYF. Here the CDR3 DNA reads TGTGCCAGCAGTGACCAACAGGGGACAGAGACCCAGTACTTC.

V and J are TRBV30 and TRBJ2-5; a weak D match, TRBD1 (5 bases). Germline CDR1 and CDR2: GTSNPN and SVGIG (reference sequence). This CDR3 has 12 amino acids. V was clipped by 5 bases and J by 5 bases, with 12 bases between them. The CDR3 DNA is TGTGCCTGGGCAGAAAGGGGCGAGACCCAGTACTTC. This sequence encodes CAWAERGETQYF.

CDR3 loop: CASKGTSGPYNEQFF. The CDR3 DNA sequence: TGTGCCAGCAAGGGGACTAGCGGGCCATACAATGAGCAGTTCTTC. The gene calls are TRBV2 and TRBJ2-1; 12 bases align to TRBD2. Germline values: CDR1 SNHLY, CDR2 FYNNEI. The J segment lost 4 bases and the V segment lost 7 bases, leaving 5 bases of the junction unmatched. This CDR3 has 15 amino acids.

The chain is built from TRBV19 and TRBJ1-1; 7 positions agree with TRBD1. CDR3 size: 15 residues. Trimming removed 3 bases from V and 4 bases from J; junction bases left unmatched: 8. Germline CDR1 reads LNHDA; CDR2 reads SQIVND (reference sequence). CDR3 protein: CASSIDDRAGTEAFF. The CDR3 bases are TGTGCCAGTAGTATCGACGACAGGGCAGGCACTGAAGCTTTCTTT.

This clone occurred once. V is TRBV18 and J is TRBJ2-3; 8 positions agree with TRBD1. The CDR3 totals 17 residues. Trimming took 3 bases from V and 1 from J; bases not matched to a gene: 9. The germline CDR1 and CDR2 sequences are KGHSH and LQKENI. This chain's CDR3 is CASSPPFWGQGTDTQYF. CDR3 sequence (DNA): TGTGCCAGCTCACCGCCTTTTTGGGGACAGGGCACAGATACGCAGTATTTT.

The genes are TRBV9 and TRBJ2-3; 9 bases map to TRBD2. Germline trimming cut 3 bases from V and 2 bases from J; bases unmatched to any gene: 7. Germline V gene sequence: CDR1 SGDLS, CDR2 YYNGEE. This CDR3 contains 16 residues. For the CDR3, the DNA is TGTGCCAGCAGCGGCAGAGCGGGAGGCCACACAGATACGCAGTATTTT. It specifies CASSGRAGGHTDTQYF.

V gene TRBV9 combines with J gene TRBJ2-1; 7 bases are shared with TRBD1. Germline assignment: CDR1 SGDLS and CDR2 YYNGEE. The CDR3 spans 16 residues. The V and J ends lost 5 bases and 4 bases, in that order; junction bases with no gene match: 12. CDR3 nucleotide sequence: TGTGCCAGCAGTCGTAGGTTGACAGGGTTATACAATGAGCAGTTCTTC. Translated: CASSRRLTGLYNEQFF.

This chain links TRBV18 with TRBJ1-4; no reliable D call. Per the germline V gene, CDR1 is KGHSH and CDR2 is LQKENI. V was shortened by 5 bases and J by 1 base, with 8 bases between the two germline ends. This CDR3 has 14 residues. This chain's CDR3 is CASSTQRTNEKLFF. The CDR3 coding sequence is TGTGCCAGCTCAACGCAGCGAACTAATGAAAAACTGTTTTTT.

The chain carries TRBV29-1 and TRBJ2-1; no clear D gene. The CDR3 is 12 residues long. Per germline, CDR1 SQVTM and CDR2 ANQGSEA. V gave up 5 bases and J gave up 6 bases, with 11 bases separating them. The CDR3 is CSVPQSSNEQFF. CDR3 in DNA: TGCAGCGTTCCGCAATCTAGCAATGAGCAGTTCTTC.

This clone showed up just a few times. The rearrangement joins TRBV18 to TRBJ1-1; TRBD1 aligns across 9 bases. The J segment lost 4 bases and the V segment lost 3 bases, leaving 6 bases of the junction unmatched. CDR3 length equals 15 residues. Germline CDR1 and CDR2: KGHSH and LQKENI. The CDR3 DNA reads as TGTGCCAGCTCACCGAGGACAGGGGAAGGCACTGAAGCTTTCTTT. It encodes CASSPRTGEGTEAFF.

The chain links TRBV6-1 to TRBJ1-1; D might be TRBD1 (6 bases). The germline CDR1 and CDR2 sequences are MNHNS and SASEGT. Deletions cut 6 bases from V and 3 bases from J, with 11 bases between. CDR3 length: 13 amino acids. The CDR3 region has the DNA TGTGCCAGCAGGGCCGGGACATACACTGAAGCTTTCTTT. The encoded protein is CASRAGTYTEAFF.

CDR3 protein: CASSQRGKGEMNTEAFF. The CDR3 DNA follows: TGCGCCAGCAGCCAAAGGGGGAAGGGGGAAATGAACACTGAAGCTTTCTTT. The chain is built from TRBV4-1 and TRBJ1-1, with TRBD1 as a possible D gene (6 bases). Trimming took off 2 bases at V and 0 bases at J, with 16 bases between the two ends. The CDR3 has 17 amino acids. The germline V gene has CDR1 MGHRA and CDR2 YSYEKL.